Listed below are T cell receptor beta chains from one sample, sequenced in a study of vaccination effects on CD4 cells after COVID-19. Their recognized antigens are unknown. Produced via immunoSEQ multiplex PCR; TCRdb's table is partial and in-frame only. The sample lists around 50,000 clones, about four fifths occurring once. The input for sequencing was CD4+ T cells from PBMCs cultured without peptide, taken after COVID-19 vaccination. The receptors originated from a human donor who had a prior SARS-CoV-2 infection. The CDR3 runs from the conserved cysteine through the conserved F or W. The order of the fields is D gene, V gene, clone size, J gene, CDR3 DNA, CDR3 protein. D genes are given only for firm matches. Expanded clones get a size class; other rows say once, few or many, or leave the size out.

NA	TRBV23-1	NA	TRBJ2-1	TGCGCCAGCAGTCAATCCGGTAGCGGTTGGACTAATGAGCAGTTCTTC	CASSQSGSGWTNEQFF
NA	TRBV7-3	NA	TRBJ2-2	TGTGCCAGCAGCCCAAAGACTGGAACGAACACCGGGGAGCTGTTTTTT	CASSPKTGTNTGELFF
TRBD1	TRBV5-1	NA	TRBJ1-2	TGCGCCAGCAGCTTAGTGGGACAGGGGGGCTACACCTTC	CASSLVGQGGYTF
NA	TRBV3-1/TRBV3-2	once	TRBJ2-5	TGTGCCAGCAGCCAGATGGTGGCAGCCCAAGAGACCCAGTACTTC	CASSQMVAAQETQYF
NA	TRBV28	NA	TRBJ2-2	TGTGCCAGCAGGTCAGGGCAGAACACCGGGGAGCTGTTTTTT	CASRSGQNTGELFF
NA	TRBV6-5	NA	TRBJ2-3	TGTGCCAGCAGCCTCCTGGGCACAGATACGCAGTATTTT	CASSLLGTDTQYF
NA	TRBV7-2	NA	TRBJ2-1	TGTGCCAGCAGCGCCGGCATGGCGAGCAATGAGCAGTTCTTC	CASSAGMASNEQFF
TRBD1	TRBV12-5	NA	TRBJ2-2	TGTGCTAGTGGTTTAACCCCCGGACAGGGGGGGACCGGGGAGCTGTTTTTT	CASGLTPGQGGTGELFF
NA	TRBV11-2	NA	TRBJ2-5	TGTGCCAGCAGCCATTTGGACTACCAAGAGACCCAGTACTTC	CASSHLDYQETQYF
NA	TRBV7-8	NA	TRBJ1-5	TGTGCCAGCAGCTTACGGGAGAATCAGCCCCAGCATTTT	CASSLRENQPQHF
NA	TRBV2	NA	TRBJ2-7	TGTGCCAGCAGGTCAGGGGGGACTTCATACGAGCAGTACTTC	CASRSGGTSYEQYF
NA	TRBV7-9	NA	TRBJ1-2	TGTGCCAGCAGCTTAACCGCCAGGGCGGGAGGGGGCTACACCTTC	CASSLTARAGGGYTF
NA	TRBV2	NA	TRBJ1-3	TGTGCCAGCAGTTCACGGACGGGGGAGTCTGGAAACACCATATATTTT	CASSSRTGESGNTIYF
TRBD2	TRBV11-3	NA	TRBJ2-4	TGTGCCAGCAGCTATAGCGGGAGGATGTACTTC	CASSYSGRMYF
NA	TRBV30	NA	TRBJ2-7	TGTGCCTGGAGTGTTGGACAGAGTTACCGCTACGAGCAGTACTTC	CAWSVGQSYRYEQYF
TRBD2	TRBV30	few	TRBJ2-7	TGTGCCTGGGGCCCCCGCATGGGAGGGTCCTACGAGCAGTACTTC	CAWGPRMGGSYEQYF
TRBD2	TRBV7-3	once	TRBJ2-1	TGTGCCAGCAGCCGCAATCCGGGACTAGTGGGGAATGAGCAGTTCTTC	CASSRNPGLVGNEQFF
TRBD2	TRBV7-2	NA	TRBJ2-1	TGTGCCAGCGGAGAGGACGGGGGGGCTTACAATGAGCAGTTCTTC	CASGEDGGAYNEQFF
NA	TRBV7-2	NA	TRBJ2-1	TGTGCCAGCAGCCTCGACTATACCACCTACAATGAGCAGTTCTTC	CASSLDYTTYNEQFF
NA	TRBV7-2	NA	TRBJ1-2	TGTGCCAGCAGCTTGCAGGCGAGCTATGGCTACACCTTC	CASSLQASYGYTF
TRBD2	TRBV29-1	NA	TRBJ2-3	TGCAGCGTTGATAGCGGGACAGATACGCAGTATTTT	CSVDSGTDTQYF
TRBD1	TRBV24-1	NA	TRBJ2-3	TGTGCCACCAGTGATGCCGGGACAGGTGGAGGGACGCAGTATTTT	CATSDAGTGGGTQYF
TRBD2	TRBV5-4	few	TRBJ2-4	TGTGCCAGCAGCTTGGGACTAGCAGGAAACATTCAGTACTTC	CASSLGLAGNIQYF
TRBD1	TRBV2	NA	TRBJ2-1	TGTGCCAGCACTGAAGAATCGGGACAGGGCCCGTTCTTC	CASTEESGQGPFF
NA	TRBV18	NA	TRBJ2-5	TGTGCCAGCTCACCACCGTCGGGTTCGGAGACCCAGTACTTC	CASSPPSGSETQYF
NA	TRBV11-2	NA	TRBJ2-1	TGTGCCAGCAGCTCCGTTAGAAATGAGCAGTTCTTC	CASSSVRNEQFF
TRBD2	TRBV30	few	TRBJ2-7	TGTGCCTGGGAGACAGGACTAGCGAATTCGTACGAGCAGTACTTC	CAWETGLANSYEQYF
NA	TRBV18	NA	TRBJ2-3	TGTGCCAGCTCACCACTTCTTAGCACAGATACGCAGTATTTT	CASSPLLSTDTQYF
NA	TRBV9	NA	TRBJ2-2	TGTGCCAGCAGCGTAGATGGATGGGTAGGAGTGACCGGGGAGCTGTTTTTT	CASSVDGWVGVTGELFF
NA	TRBV6-2/TRBV6-3	few	TRBJ1-1	TGTGCCAGCAGCCACTCTGGGGCAGGTGAAGCTTTCTTT	CASSHSGAGEAFF
NA	TRBV25-1	NA	TRBJ2-7	TGTGCCAGCAGTGCCTCAACAGGAGCCTACGAGCAGTACTTC	CASSASTGAYEQYF
NA	TRBV4-1	NA	TRBJ2-3	TGCGCCAGCAGCCAACAACAACAGGGAACAGATACGCAGTATTTT	CASSQQQQGTDTQYF
NA	TRBV5-8	NA	TRBJ2-2	TGTGCCAGCAGCTTGGTGATACGCACCGGGGAGCTGTTTTTT	CASSLVIRTGELFF